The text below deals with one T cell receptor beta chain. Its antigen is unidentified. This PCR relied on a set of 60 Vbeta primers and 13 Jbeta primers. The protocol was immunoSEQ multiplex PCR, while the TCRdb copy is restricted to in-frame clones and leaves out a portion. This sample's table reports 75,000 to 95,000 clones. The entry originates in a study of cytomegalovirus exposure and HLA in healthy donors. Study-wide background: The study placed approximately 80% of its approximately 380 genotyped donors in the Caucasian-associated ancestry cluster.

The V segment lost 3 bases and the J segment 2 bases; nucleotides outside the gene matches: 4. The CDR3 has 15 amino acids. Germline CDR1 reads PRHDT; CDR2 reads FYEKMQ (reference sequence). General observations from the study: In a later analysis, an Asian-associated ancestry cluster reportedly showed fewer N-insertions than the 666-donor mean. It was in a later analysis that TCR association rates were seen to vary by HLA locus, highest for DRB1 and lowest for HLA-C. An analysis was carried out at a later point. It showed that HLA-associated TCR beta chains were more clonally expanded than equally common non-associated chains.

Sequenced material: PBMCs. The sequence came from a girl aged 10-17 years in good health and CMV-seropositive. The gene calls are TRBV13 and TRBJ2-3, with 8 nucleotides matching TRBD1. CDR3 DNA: TGTGCCAGCAGCTTGCGGACAGGGCACACAGATACGCAGTATTTT. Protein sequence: CASSLRTGHTDTQYF.